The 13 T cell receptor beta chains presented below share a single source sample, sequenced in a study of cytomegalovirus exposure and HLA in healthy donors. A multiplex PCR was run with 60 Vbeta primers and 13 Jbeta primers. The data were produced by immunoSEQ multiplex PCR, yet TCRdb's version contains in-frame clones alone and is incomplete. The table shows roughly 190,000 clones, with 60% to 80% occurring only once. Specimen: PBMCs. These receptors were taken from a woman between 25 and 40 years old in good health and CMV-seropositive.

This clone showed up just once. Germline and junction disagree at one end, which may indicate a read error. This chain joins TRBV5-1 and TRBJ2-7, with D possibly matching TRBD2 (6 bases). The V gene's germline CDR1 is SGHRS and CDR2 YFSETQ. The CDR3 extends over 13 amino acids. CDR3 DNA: TGCGCCAGCAGCTTGTTGGTAGCGGACCAGCCACACTTC. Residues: CASSLLVADQPHF.

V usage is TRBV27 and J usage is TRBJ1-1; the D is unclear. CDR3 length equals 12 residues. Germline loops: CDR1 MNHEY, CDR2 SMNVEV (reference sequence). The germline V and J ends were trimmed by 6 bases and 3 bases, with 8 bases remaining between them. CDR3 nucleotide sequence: TGTGCCAGCAGCCCCGGGGACACTGAAGCTTTCTTT. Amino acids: CASSPGDTEAFF.

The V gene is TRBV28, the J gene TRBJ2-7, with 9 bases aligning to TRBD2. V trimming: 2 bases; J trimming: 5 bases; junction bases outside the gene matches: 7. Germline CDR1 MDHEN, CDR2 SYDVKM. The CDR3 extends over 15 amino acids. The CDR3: CASSLRGRAEDEQYF. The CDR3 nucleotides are TGTGCCAGCAGTTTACGCGGGAGGGCCGAGGACGAGCAGTACTTC.

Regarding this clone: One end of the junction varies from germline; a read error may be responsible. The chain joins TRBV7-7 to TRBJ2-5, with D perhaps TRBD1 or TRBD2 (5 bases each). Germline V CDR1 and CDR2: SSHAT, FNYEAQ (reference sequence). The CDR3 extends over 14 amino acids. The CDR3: CASSLEGRQETQYF. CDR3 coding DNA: TGTGCTAGCAGCTTAGAGGGGCGCCAAGAGACCCAGTACTTC.

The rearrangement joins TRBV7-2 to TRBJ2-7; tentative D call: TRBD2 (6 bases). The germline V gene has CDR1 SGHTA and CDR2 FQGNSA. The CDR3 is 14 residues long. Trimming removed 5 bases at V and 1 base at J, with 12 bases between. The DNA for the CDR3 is TGTGCCAGCAGCCCTGTGACTAGTTCCTACGAGCAGTACTTC. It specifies CASSPVTSSYEQYF.

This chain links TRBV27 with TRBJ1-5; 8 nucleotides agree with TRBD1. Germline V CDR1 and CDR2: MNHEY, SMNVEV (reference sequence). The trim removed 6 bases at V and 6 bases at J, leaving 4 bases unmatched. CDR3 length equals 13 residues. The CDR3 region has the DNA TGTGCCAGCAGCAGACAGGGGTTTCAGCCCCAGCATTTT. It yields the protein CASSRQGFQPQHF.

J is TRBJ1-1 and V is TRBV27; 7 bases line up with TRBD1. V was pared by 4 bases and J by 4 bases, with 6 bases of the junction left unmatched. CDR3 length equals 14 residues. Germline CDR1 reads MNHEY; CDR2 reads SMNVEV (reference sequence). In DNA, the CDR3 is TGTGCCAGCAGTTGGGGGACAGCTCGCACTGAAGCTTTCTTT. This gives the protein CASSWGTARTEAFF.

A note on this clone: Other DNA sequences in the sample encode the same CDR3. CDR3 sequence (DNA): TGTGCCAGCAGTGAAGGACAGAATCAGCCCCAGCATTTT. It yields the protein CASSEGQNQPQHF. The chain recombines TRBV6-1 with TRBJ1-5; D possibly corresponds to TRBD1 (5 bases). The V gene's germline CDR1 is MNHNS and CDR2 SASEGT. Trimming left V 1 base short and J 4 bases short, with 5 bases between. The CDR3 has 13 amino acids.

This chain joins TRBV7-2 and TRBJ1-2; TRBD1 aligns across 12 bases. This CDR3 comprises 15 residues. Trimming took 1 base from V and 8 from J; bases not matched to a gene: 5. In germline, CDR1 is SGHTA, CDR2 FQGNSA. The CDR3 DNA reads TGTGCCAGCAGCTTAGACCGGGACAGGGGGCAAGGCTACACCTTC. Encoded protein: CASSLDRDRGQGYTF. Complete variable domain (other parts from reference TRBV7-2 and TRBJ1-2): GAGVSQSPSNKVTEKGKDVELRCDPISGHTALYWYRQSLGQGLEFLIYFQGNSAPDKSGLPSDRFSAERTGGSVSTLTIQRTQQEDSAVYLCASSLDRDRGQGYTFGSGTRLTVV.

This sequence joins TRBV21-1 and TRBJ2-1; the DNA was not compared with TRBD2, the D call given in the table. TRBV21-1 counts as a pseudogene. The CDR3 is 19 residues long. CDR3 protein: CASSNIWGVLSRADNEQFF. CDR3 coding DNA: TGTGCCAGCAGCAATATCTGGGGGGTTTTATCTAGGGCAGACAATGAGCAGTTCTTC.

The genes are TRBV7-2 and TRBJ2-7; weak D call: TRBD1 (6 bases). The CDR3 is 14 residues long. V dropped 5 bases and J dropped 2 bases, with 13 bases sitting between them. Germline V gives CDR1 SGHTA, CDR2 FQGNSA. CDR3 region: CASSKQTGTYEQYF. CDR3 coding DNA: TGTGCCAGCAGCAAGCAGACAGGCACCTACGAGCAGTACTTC.

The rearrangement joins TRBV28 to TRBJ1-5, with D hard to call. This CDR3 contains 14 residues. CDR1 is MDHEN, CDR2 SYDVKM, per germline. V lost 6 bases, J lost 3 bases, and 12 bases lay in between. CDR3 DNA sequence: TGTGCCAGCAGCTCCCGAGGAATCAATCAGCCCCAGCATTTT. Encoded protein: CASSSRGINQPQHF.

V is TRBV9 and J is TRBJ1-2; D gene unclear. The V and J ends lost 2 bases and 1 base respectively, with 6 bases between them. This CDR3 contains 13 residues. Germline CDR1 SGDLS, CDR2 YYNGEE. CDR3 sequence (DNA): TGTGCCAGCAGCGTGGCCGATAACTATGGCTACACCTTC. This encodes CASSVADNYGYTF.